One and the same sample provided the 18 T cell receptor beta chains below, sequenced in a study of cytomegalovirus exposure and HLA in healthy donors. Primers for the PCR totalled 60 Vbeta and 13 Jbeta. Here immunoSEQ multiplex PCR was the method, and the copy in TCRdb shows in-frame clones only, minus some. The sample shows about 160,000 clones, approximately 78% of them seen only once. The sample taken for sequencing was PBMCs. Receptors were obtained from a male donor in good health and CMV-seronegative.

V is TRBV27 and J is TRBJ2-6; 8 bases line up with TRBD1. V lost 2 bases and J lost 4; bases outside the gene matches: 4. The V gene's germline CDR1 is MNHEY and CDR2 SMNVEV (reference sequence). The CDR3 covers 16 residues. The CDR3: CASSLNRQGGANVLTF. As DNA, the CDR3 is TGTGCCAGCAGTTTAAACCGACAGGGGGGGGCCAACGTCCTGACTTTC.

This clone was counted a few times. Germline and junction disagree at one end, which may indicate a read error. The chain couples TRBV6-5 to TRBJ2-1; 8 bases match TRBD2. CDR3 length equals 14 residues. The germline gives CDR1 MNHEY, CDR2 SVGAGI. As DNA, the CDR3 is TGTGCCGGCAGCCCGACTAGCGCCTACAATGAGCAGTTCTTC. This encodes CAGSPTSAYNEQFF.

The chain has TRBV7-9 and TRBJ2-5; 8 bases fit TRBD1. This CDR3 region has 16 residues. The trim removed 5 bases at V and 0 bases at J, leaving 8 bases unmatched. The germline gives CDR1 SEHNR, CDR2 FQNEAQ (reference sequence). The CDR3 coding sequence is TGTGCCAGCAGCCCACCGACAGGGGAAAACCAAGAGACCCAGTACTTC. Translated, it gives CASSPPTGENQETQYF.

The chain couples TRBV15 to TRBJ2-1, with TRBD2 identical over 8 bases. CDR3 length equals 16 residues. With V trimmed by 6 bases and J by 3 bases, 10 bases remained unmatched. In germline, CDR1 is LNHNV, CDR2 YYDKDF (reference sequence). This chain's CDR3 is CATRPSGREGYNEQFF. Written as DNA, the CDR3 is TGTGCCACCAGGCCTAGCGGCCGGGAGGGCTACAATGAGCAGTTCTTC.

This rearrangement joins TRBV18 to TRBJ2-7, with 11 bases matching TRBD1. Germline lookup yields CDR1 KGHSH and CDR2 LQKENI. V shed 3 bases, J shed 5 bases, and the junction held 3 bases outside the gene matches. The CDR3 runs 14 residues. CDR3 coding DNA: TGTGCCAGCTCACCCGGGACAGGGGGTAACGAGCAGTACTTC. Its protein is CASSPGTGGNEQYF.

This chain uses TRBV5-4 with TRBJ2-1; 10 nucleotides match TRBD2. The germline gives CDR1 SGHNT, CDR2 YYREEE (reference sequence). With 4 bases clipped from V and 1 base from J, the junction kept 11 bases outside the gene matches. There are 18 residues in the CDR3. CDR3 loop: CASSPGGVSGRSYNEQFF. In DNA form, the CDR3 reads TGTGCCAGCAGCCCAGGGGGAGTTAGCGGGAGGTCCTACAATGAGCAGTTCTTC.

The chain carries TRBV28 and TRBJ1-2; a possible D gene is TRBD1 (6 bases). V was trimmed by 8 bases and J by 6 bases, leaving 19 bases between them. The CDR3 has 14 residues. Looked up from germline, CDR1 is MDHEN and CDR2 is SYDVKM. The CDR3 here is CASHATLGAHGYTF. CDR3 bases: TGTGCCAGCCACGCTACACTGGGGGCACATGGCTACACCTTC.

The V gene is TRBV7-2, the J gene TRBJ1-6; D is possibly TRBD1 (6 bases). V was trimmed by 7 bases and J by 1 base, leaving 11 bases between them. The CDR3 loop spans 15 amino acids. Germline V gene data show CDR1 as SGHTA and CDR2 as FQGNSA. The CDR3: CASTPDRSYNSPLHF. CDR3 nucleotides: TGTGCCAGCACCCCGGACAGATCCTATAATTCACCCCTCCACTTT.

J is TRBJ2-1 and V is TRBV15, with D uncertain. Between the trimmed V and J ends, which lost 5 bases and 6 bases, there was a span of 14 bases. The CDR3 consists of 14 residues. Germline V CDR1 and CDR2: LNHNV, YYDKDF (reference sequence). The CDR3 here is CATSLSLMSNEQFF. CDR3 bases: TGTGCCACCAGCTTGAGCCTCATGAGCAATGAGCAGTTCTTC.

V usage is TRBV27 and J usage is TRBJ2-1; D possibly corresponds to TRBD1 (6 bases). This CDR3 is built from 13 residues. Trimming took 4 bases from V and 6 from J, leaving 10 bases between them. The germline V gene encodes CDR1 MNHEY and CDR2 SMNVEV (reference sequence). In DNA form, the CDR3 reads TGTGCCAGCAGTTACACAGGGATCAATGAGCAGTTCTTC. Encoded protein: CASSYTGINEQFF.

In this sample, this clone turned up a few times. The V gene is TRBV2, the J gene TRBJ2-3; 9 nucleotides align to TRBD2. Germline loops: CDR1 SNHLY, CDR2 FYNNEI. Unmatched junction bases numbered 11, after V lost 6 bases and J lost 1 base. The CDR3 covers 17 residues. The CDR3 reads CASSNPLAGHRTDTQYF. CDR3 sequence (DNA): TGTGCCAGCAGCAACCCACTAGCGGGCCACCGCACAGATACGCAGTATTTT.

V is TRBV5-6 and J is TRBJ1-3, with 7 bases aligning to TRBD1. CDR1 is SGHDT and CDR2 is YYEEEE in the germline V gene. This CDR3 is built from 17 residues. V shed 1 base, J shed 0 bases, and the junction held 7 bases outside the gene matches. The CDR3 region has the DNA TGTGCCAGCAGCTTGAAGGGGGCTGAGGACTCTGGAAACACCATATATTTT. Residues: CASSLKGAEDSGNTIYF.

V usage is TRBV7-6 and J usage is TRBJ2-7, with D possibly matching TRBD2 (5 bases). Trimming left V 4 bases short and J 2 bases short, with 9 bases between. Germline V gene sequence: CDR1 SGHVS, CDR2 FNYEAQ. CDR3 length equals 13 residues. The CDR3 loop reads CASSSGLTYEQYF. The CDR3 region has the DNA TGTGCCAGCAGCTCCGGACTGACCTACGAGCAGTACTTC.

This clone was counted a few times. The CDR3 DNA is TGTGCCAGCAGCCCAAGACAGGGAGAGAGTGAGCAGTTCTTC. This gives the protein CASSPRQGESEQFF. This chain uses TRBV5-5 with TRBJ2-1; 7 bases are a match to TRBD1. The CDR3 spans 14 residues. V lost 4 bases, J lost 9 bases, and 10 bases stayed unmatched. Germline CDR1 is SGHKS and CDR2 is YYEKEE (reference sequence). The whole variable domain, remainder taken from reference TRBV5-5 and TRBJ2-1, is DAGVTQSPTHLIKTRGQQVTLRCSPISGHKSVSWYQQVLGQGPQFIFQYYEKEERGRGNFPDRFSARQFPNYSSELNVNALLLGDSALYLCASSPRQGESEQFFGPGTRLTVL.

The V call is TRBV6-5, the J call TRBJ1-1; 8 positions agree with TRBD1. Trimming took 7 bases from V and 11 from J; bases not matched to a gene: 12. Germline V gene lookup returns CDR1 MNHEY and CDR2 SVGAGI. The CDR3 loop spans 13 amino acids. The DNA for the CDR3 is TGTGCCAGCACTGAAGGGGCCAGGGGGCAGGCTTTCTTT. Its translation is CASTEGARGQAFF.

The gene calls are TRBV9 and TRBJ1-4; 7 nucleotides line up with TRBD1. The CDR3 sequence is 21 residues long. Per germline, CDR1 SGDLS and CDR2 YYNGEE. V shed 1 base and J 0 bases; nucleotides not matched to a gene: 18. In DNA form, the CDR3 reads TGTGCCAGCAGCGTAAGTGGAGGGGGCGGAATGGGTTCCGCAACTAATGAAAAACTGTTTTTT. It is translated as CASSVSGGGGMGSATNEKLFF.

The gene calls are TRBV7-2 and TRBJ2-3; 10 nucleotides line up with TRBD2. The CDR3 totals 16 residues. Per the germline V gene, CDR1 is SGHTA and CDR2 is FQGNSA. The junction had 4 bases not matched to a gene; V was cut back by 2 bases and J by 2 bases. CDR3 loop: CASSLIAGGHTDTQYF. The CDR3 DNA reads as TGTGCCAGCAGCTTAATAGCGGGGGGCCACACAGATACGCAGTATTTT.

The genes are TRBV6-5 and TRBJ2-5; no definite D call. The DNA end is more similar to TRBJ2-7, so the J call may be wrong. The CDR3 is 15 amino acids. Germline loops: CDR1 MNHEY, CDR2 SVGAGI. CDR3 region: CASSYTLAGPYEQYF. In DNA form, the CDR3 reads TGTGCCAGCAGTTATACCCTGGCAGGTCCCTACGAGCAGTACTTC.